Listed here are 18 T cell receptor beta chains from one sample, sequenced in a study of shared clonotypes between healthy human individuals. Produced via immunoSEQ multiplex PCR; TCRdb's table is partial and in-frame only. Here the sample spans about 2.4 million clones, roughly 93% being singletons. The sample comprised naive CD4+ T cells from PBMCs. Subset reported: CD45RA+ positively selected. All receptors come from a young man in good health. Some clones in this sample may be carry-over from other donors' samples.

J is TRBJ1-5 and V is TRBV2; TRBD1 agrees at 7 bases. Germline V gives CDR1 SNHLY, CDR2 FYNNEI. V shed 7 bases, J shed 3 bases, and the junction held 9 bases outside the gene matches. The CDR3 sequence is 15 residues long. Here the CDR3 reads CASNPGQSSNQPQHF. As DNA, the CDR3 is TGTGCCAGCAATCCGGGACAGTCATCCAATCAGCCCCAGCATTTT.

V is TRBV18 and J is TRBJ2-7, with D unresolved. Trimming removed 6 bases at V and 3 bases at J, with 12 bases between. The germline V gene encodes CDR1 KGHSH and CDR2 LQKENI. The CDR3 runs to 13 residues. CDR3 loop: CASSRLLVYEQYF. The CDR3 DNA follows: TGTGCCAGCTCCCGCCTTTTAGTCTACGAGCAGTACTTC.

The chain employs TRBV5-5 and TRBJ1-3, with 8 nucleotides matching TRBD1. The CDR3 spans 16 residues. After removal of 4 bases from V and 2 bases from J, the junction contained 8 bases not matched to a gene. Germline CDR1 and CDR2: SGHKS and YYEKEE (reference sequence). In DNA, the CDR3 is TGTGCCAGCAGCCGAACCCCAGGGGGCACTGGAAACACCATATATTTT. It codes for CASSRTPGGTGNTIYF.

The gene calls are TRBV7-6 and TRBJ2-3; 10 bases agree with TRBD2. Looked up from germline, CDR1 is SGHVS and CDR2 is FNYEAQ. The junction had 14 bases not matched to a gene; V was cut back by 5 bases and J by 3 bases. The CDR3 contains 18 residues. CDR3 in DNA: TGTGCCAGCAGCCCAACCCTAGCGGGAGAAGCTGGAACAGATACGCAGTATTTT. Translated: CASSPTLAGEAGTDTQYF.

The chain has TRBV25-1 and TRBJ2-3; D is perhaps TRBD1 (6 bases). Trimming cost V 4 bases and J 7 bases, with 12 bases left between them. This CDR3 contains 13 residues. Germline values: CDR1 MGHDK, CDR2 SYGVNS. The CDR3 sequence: CASSGGTSYTQYF. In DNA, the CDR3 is TGTGCCAGCAGTGGTGGGACATCTTATACGCAGTATTTT.

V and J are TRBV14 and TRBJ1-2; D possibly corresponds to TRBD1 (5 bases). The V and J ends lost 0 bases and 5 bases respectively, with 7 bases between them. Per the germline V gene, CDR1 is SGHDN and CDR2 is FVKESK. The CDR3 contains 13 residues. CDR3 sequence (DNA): TGTGCCAGCAGCCAAGACGAGGGGTATGGCTACACCTTC. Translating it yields CASSQDEGYGYTF. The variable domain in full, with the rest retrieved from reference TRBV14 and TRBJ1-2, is EAGVTQFPSHSVIEKGQTVTLRCDPISGHDNLYWYRRVMGKEIKFLLHFVKESKQDESGMPNNRFLAERTGGTYSTLKVQPAELEDSGVYFCASSQDEGYGYTFGSGTRLTVV.

This CDR3 is CASSPGVVVTEAFF. The CDR3 DNA sequence: TGTGCCAGCTCACCAGGGGTCGTTGTCACTGAAGCTTTCTTT. The V call is TRBV18, the J call TRBJ1-1; D is unclear. This CDR3 is built from 14 residues. The germline V gene encodes CDR1 KGHSH and CDR2 LQKENI. V lost 2 bases and J lost 4, with 11 bases in between.

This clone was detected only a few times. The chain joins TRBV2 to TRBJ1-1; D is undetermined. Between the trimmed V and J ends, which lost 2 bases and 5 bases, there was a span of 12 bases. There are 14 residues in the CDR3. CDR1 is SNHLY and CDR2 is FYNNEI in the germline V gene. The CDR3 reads CASSEISVGTEAFF. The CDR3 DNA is TGTGCCAGCAGTGAAATATCGGTTGGGACTGAAGCTTTCTTT.

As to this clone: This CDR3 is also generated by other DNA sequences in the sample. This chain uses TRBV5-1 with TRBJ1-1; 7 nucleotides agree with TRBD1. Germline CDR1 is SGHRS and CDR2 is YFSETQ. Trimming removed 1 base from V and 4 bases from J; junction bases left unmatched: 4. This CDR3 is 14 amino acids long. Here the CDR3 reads CASSLRGQGTEAFF. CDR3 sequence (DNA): TGCGCCAGCAGCTTGAGGGGGCAGGGCACTGAAGCTTTCTTT.

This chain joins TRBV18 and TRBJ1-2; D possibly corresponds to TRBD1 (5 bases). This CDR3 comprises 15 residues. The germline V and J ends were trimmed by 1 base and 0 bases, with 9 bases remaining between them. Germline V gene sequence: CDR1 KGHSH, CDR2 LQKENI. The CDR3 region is CASSPRTLTNYGYTF. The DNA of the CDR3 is TGTGCCAGCTCACCACGGACACTCACTAACTATGGCTACACCTTC.

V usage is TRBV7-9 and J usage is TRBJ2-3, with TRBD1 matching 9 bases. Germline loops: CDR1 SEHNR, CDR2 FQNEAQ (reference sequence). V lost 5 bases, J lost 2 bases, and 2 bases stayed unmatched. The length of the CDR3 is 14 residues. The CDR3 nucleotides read TGTGCCAGCAGCGACAGGGGGATCACAGATACGCAGTATTTT. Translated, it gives CASSDRGITDTQYF.

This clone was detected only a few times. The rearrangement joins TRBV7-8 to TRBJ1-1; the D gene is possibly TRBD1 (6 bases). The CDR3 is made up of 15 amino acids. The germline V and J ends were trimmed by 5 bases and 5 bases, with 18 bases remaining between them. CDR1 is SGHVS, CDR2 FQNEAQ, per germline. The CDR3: CASSPWTAGETEAFF. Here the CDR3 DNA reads TGTGCCAGCAGCCCCTGGACAGCCGGGGAGACTGAAGCTTTCTTT.

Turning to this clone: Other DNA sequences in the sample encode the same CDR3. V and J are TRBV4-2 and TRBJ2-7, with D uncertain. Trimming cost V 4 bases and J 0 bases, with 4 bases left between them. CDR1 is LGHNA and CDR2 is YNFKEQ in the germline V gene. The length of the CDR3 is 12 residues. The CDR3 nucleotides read TGTGCCAGCAGCCCTTCCTCCTACGAGCAGTACTTC. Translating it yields CASSPSSYEQYF.

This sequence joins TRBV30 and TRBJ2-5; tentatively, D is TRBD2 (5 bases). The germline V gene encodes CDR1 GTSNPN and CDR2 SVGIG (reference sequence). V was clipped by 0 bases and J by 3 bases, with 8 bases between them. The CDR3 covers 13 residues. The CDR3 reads CAWSVAAEETQYF. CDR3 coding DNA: TGTGCCTGGAGTGTGGCAGCGGAAGAGACCCAGTACTTC.

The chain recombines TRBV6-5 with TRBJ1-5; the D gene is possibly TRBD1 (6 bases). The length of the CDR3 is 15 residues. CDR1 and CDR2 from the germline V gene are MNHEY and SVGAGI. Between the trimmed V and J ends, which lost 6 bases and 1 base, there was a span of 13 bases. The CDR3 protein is CASSPAGQSNQPQHF. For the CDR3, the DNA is TGTGCCAGCAGCCCCGCCGGACAGAGCAATCAGCCCCAGCATTTT.

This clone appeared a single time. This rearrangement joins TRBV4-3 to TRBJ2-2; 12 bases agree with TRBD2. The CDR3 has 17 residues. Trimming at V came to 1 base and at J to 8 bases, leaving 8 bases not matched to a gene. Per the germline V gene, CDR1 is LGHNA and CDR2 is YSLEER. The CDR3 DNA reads TGCGCCAGCAGCCAAGGGTTGACTAGCGGGAGAAGGGGGGAGCTGTTTTTT. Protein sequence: CASSQGLTSGRRGELFF.

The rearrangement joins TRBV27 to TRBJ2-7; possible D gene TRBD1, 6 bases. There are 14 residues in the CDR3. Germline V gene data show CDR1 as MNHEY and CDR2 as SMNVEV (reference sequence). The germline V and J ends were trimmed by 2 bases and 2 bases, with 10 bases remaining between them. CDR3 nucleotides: TGTGCCAGCAGTTTAGGGACATCTACCTACGAGCAGTACTTC. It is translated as CASSLGTSTYEQYF.

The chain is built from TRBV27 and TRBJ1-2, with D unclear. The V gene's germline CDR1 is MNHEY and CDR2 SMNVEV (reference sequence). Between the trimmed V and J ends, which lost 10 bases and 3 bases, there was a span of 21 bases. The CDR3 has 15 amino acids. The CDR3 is CATPPPAPKDYGYTF. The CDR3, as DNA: TGTGCCACCCCTCCTCCCGCCCCGAAAGACTATGGCTACACCTTC.